The rows below give T cell receptor beta chains drawn from one sample of a study of cytomegalovirus exposure and HLA in healthy donors. Assay: immunoSEQ multiplex PCR; the TCRdb copy retains only in-frame clones and omits some. The sample holds over 150,000 clones, 84% seen once. Sequencing input: PBMCs. The receptors originated from a boy aged 2 to 10 in good health and CMV-seronegative. Both conserved end residues are part of each CDR3. Fields, in order: J gene, D gene, V gene, CDR3 protein, CDR3 DNA. The D gene is left open where the match is weak.

TRBJ2-5	.	TRBV2	CASSEGGTQYF	TGTGCCAGCAGTGAGGGGGGGACCCAGTACTTC
TRBJ2-1	TRBD1	TRBV5-1	CASSNRDSRDEQFF	TGCGCCAGCAGCAACCGGGACAGTCGAGATGAGCAGTTCTTC
TRBJ2-5	.	TRBV27	CASSNSYQETQYF	TGTGCCAGCAGTAACAGCTACCAAGAGACCCAGTACTTC
TRBJ1-5	TRBD1	TRBV6-1	CASNRPGTGDQPQHF	TGTGCCAGCAACAGACCCGGGACAGGGGATCAGCCCCAGCATTTT
TRBJ2-1	.	TRBV2	CASSSRSNEQFF	TGTGCCAGCAGTTCCAGGTCCAATGAGCAGTTCTTC
TRBJ2-7	TRBD1	TRBV15	CATSRDNRGQWEQYF	TGTGCCACCAGCAGAGATAACAGGGGGCAATGGGAGCAGTACTTC
TRBJ2-5	.	TRBV27	CASSFVKGGPQYF	TGTGCCAGCAGTTTCGTTAAGGGGGGGCCCCAGTACTTC
TRBJ2-7	.	TRBV29-1	CSVAGPLRSYEQYF	TGCAGCGTCGCGGGCCCCCTGAGGTCCTACGAGCAGTACTTC
TRBJ2-5	.	TRBV20-1	CSAQHQETQYF	TGCAGTGCCCAACATCAAGAGACCCAGTACTTC
TRBJ2-3	.	TRBV30	CAWSVLADTQYF	TGTGCCTGGAGTGTATTAGCAGATACGCAGTATTTT
TRBJ2-5	TRBD1	TRBV4-1	CASSQARQGIQETQYF	TGCGCCAGCAGCCAAGCGCGACAGGGAATACAAGAGACCCAGTACTTC
TRBJ2-7	TRBD2	TRBV10-3	CAISESGLAGGPGEQYF	TGTGCCATCAGTGAGTCGGGACTAGCGGGAGGGCCGGGCGAGCAGTACTTC
TRBJ1-5	.	TRBV19	CASSIGGESNQPQHF	TGTGCCAGTAGTATCGGGGGTGAAAGCAATCAGCCCCAGCATTTT